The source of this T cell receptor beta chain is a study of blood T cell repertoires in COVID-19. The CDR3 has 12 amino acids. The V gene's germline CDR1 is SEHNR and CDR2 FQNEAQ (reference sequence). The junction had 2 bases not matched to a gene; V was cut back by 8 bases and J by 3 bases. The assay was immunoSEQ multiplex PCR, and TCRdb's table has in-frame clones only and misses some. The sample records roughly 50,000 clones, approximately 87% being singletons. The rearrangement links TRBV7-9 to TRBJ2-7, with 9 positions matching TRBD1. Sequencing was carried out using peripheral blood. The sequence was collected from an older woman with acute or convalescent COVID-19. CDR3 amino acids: CASRDRDYEQYF. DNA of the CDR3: TGTGCCAGCCGGGACAGGGACTACGAGCAGTACTTC.